This TCR beta chain was sequenced in a study of CD8+ T cells in alopecia areata. After isolation, RNA underwent reverse transcription to generate cDNA as the sequencing template. Using immunoSEQ multiplex PCR, the repertoire was profiled, and TCRdb retains in-frame clones only, with some absent. The sample shows fewer than 250,000 clones, roughly two fifths of them seen only once. CDR3 length: 16 amino acids. The V segment lost 3 bases and the J segment 0 bases; nucleotides outside the gene matches: 4. The V gene's germline CDR1 is MGHRA and CDR2 YSYEKL. The treatment is: oral pan-JAK inhibitor, 5-10 mg twice daily.

Sequenced here: CD4+ T cells sorted from blood, sampled at approximately week 30, from a patient treated with tofacitinib. The sequence came from a human donor with alopecia areata. The genes are TRBV4-1 and TRBJ2-3, with TRBD2 identical over 9 bases. The CDR3 loop is CASSQPTSGSTDTQYF. The CDR3 region has the DNA TGCGCCAGCAGCCAGCCGACTAGCGGAAGCACAGATACGCAGTATTTT.